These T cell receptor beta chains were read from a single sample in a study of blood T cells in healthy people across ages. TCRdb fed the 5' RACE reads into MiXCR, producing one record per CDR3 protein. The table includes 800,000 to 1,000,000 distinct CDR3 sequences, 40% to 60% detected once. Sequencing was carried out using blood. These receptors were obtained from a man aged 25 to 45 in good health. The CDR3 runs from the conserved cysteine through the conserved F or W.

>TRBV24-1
CATSVETSSSEQFF
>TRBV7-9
CASSLAGRGSYNEQFF
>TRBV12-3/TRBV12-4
CASSPHRGAQHF
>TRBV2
CASQTGPDTQYF
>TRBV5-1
CASSLIEGYNEQFF
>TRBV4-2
CASSQDLGPNSPLHF
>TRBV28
CASGPRTLAKNIQYF
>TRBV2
CASSDSGENGEAFF
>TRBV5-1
CASSPAQGRYEQYF
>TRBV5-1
CASSSEQSSTDTQYF
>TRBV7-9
CASSSPGSVTEKGGYTF
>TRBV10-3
CTISEPAGGPDEQYF
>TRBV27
CASSPDLQGASAFF
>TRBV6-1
CASSGRTSGGYTF
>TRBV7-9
CASSRTSEEDEQYF
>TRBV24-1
CATRAGTSGADTQYF
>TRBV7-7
CASSVYSTDTQYF
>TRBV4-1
CASSQDHGLDYGYTF
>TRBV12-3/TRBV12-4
CASRGTAKSYEQYF
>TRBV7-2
CASSSRAGGVTGELFF
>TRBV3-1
CASSTGAGRASSGYTF
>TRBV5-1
CASSDVLGSGTEAFF
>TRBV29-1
CSARGPQYEQYF
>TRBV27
CASSRDRDHYEQYF
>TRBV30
CAWTKEVAKNIQYF
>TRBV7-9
CASGPAGENTGELFF
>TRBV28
CASSPGLPSGGRNEQFF
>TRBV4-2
CASSQEVPGQGLRVSDEQFF
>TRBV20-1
CSAGWSAEAFF
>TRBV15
CATSQQGDTQYF
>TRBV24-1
CATSDSWGETQYF
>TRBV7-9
CASRNPSGVIYNEQFF
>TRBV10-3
CAISGEISYEQYF
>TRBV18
CASSPKNDRGNIQYF
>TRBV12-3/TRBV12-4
CASSFPPLGYTF
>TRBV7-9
CASSRVGQNTDTQYF
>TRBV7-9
CASSLGPSGGRDIQYF
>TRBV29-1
CSVVPQGADTQYF
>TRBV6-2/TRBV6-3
CATRRWEGQETQYF
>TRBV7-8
CASSLEMTQSSYNEQFF
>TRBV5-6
CASSREGTLAKNIQYF
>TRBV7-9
CASSPAYGRHNEQFF
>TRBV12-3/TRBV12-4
CASSLRGLYEQYF
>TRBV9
CASSFSLADEQYF
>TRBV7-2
CASSPMHWEQETQYF
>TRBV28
CASSSGTGGSYEQYF
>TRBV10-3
CAIKTSGGRSSYNEQFF
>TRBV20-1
CSARNEGYEQYF
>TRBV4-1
CASSQQVLAGTDTQYF
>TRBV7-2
CASSLAPGTSGGPQYF
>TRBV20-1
CSARVAGAEQYF
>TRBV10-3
CATYRGRNYGYTF
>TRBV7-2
CAGGGMTTSYNEQFF
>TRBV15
CATSRDQATVSYNEQFF
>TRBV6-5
CASSRTPYMNTEAFF
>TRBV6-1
CASSEGTGRNQPQHF
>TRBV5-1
CASSFFRGEDEQFF
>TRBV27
CASRGYDNTEAFF
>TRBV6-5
CASRQGQGSYEQYF
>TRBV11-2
CASSITGSFGREQYF